This T cell receptor beta chain was sequenced in a study of T-cell reconstitution after alpha-beta-depleted transplantation in children. Points from the study as a whole: When one year had passed after transplant, most T-cell counts and diversity came from newly produced T cells.

Unique molecular identifiers featured in how the TCRbeta library was prepared. TCRdb recomputed calls from the PCR reads with MiXCR, one row per CDR3 protein. Of 450,000 to 700,000 distinct CDR3 sequences listed, over 25% are singletons. This CDR3 has 15 residues. Between the trimmed V and J ends, which lost 4 bases and 0 bases, there was a span of 13 bases. CDR1 is SGHRS and CDR2 is YFSETQ in the germline V gene. Only a few counts were recorded for this clonotype. No antigen is known for it. Sequences were derived from PBMCs, sampled before TCRalphabeta/CD19-depleted stem cell transplant. J is TRBJ1-1 and V is TRBV5-1; a possible D gene is TRBD1 (5 bases). This sequence was found in a boy younger than two with Wiskott-Aldrich syndrome, due to receive a stem cell transplant. The CDR3, as DNA: TGCGCCAGCAGCCCCGGGGTAGGGGTGAACACTGAAGCTTTCTTT. Its protein product is CASSPGVGVNTEAFF.